This is a list of T cell receptor beta chains from one sample in a study of CD4 T cells in relation to SARS-CoV-2 and coronaviruses. The assay was immunoSEQ multiplex PCR, and TCRdb's table has in-frame clones only and misses some. Here the sample spans under 50,000 clones, more than 75% being singletons. Sequenced input: memory CD4+ T cells from PBMCs. The source is an adult with COVID-19. The CDR3 runs from the conserved cysteine through the conserved F or W. A D gene is named only where the DNA matches it firmly. Only part of the rows carry a size: once, few, many, or a class if the clone is expanded.

j_call clone_size cdr3_length d_call v_call cdr3_nt cdr3_aa
TRBJ2-3 NA 13 NA TRBV11-2 TGTGCCAGCAGATACACAGGCACAGATACGCAGTATTTT CASRYTGTDTQYF
TRBJ1-3 few 14 NA TRBV7-9 TGTGCCAGCAGCCAGCCCACCCTGGGAAACACCATATATTTT CASSQPTLGNTIYF
TRBJ2-1 NA 19 TRBD2 TRBV4-2 TGTGCCAGCAGCCAAGTATTTGGCGGGGGGTCCCGTAAGGACAATGAGCAGTTCTTC CASSQVFGGGSRKDNEQFF
TRBJ1-6 NA 15 NA TRBV5-8 TGTGCCAGCATGGGGGGCCCGAGGGCTAATTCACCCCTCCACTTT CASMGGPRANSPLHF
TRBJ2-3 NA 17 TRBD2 TRBV27 TGTGCCAGCAGTTTATATAGGACTAGCGGGGGCACAGATACGCAGTATTTT CASSLYRTSGGTDTQYF
TRBJ1-2 NA 14 TRBD1 TRBV5-6 TGTGCCAGCAGCTTTCAGGGGGATTACTATGGCTACACCTTC CASSFQGDYYGYTF
TRBJ2-7 NA 15 TRBD2 TRBV5-4 TGTGCCAGCAGCTTGGTGGGGACTAGTCCCCACGAGCAGTACTTC CASSLVGTSPHEQYF
TRBJ2-5 NA 11 NA TRBV20-1 TGCAGTGCTATCAACCAAGAGACCCAGTACTTC CSAINQETQYF
TRBJ2-3 NA 14 NA TRBV19 TGTGCCAGTAGTACCGGGGGGCACCAAGATACGCAGTATTTT CASSTGGHQDTQYF
TRBJ2-3 NA 15 TRBD2 TRBV5-1 TGCGCCAGCAGCTTGGAACTAGCGGGGGCAGATACGCAGTATTTT CASSLELAGADTQYF
TRBJ2-7 NA 15 TRBD1 TRBV6-5 TGTGCCAGCAGTATTGGGGGACAGGGGGTCTACGAGCAGTACTTC CASSIGGQGVYEQYF
TRBJ1-6 NA 14 NA TRBV5-1 TGCGCCAGCAGCTCGTCACCTCAGGGTTCACCCCTCCACTTT CASSSSPQGSPLHF
TRBJ2-3 NA 11 NA TRBV6-2/TRBV6-3 TGTGCCAGCAGTAGAGGAGATACGCAGTATTTT CASSRGDTQYF
TRBJ1-4 NA 13 TRBD1 TRBV29-1 TGCAGCGTGGACCAGGGGGCCGGGGAAAAACTGTTTTTT CSVDQGAGEKLFF
TRBJ1-5 once 12 TRBD1 TRBV3-1/TRBV3-2 TGTGCCAGCAGCGCCGGACAGGGTCCCGGGCATTTT CASSAGQGPGHF
TRBJ2-1 NA 16 TRBD2 TRBV5-1 TGCGCCAGCAGCTTGGGAGGTAGCGGGGTATACAATGAGCAGTTCTTC CASSLGGSGVYNEQFF
TRBJ2-1 NA 16 TRBD2 TRBV6-4 TGTGCCAGCAGTGACTCCGGACTAGCGGGGTTGAATGAGCAGTTCTTC CASSDSGLAGLNEQFF
TRBJ2-1 NA 15 NA TRBV6-4 TGTGCCAGCAGTGAGGAGGGGGCGAGGTACAATGAGCAGTTCTTC CASSEEGARYNEQFF
TRBJ2-3 NA 16 TRBD2 TRBV12-5 TGTGCTAGTGGTCCGGGACTAGCGGGGGGATCAGATACGCAGTATTTT CASGPGLAGGSDTQYF
TRBJ2-4 NA 16 TRBD2 TRBV6-6 TGTGCCAGTGTCCACCCAGCGGGGCTAGCCAAAAACATTCAGTACTTC CASVHPAGLAKNIQYF
TRBJ2-3 NA 17 TRBD2 TRBV24-1 TGTGCCACCAGTGGAACTCGGAGCGGGGGGGCCGAAGATACGCAGTATTTT CATSGTRSGGAEDTQYF
TRBJ1-5 few 14 NA TRBV2 TGTGCCAGCAGTGAAGAGGTTGGGATCCAGCCCCAGCATTTT CASSEEVGIQPQHF
TRBJ2-7 few 17 TRBD2 TRBV5-1 TGCGCCAGCAGCTTGGCACTAGCGGGGGGCCGCTCCTACGAGCAGTACTTC CASSLALAGGRSYEQYF
TRBJ1-2 NA 16 TRBD1 TRBV6-5 TGTGCCAGCAGTTACAAGACAGGGGGTCTAAACTATGGCTACACCTTC CASSYKTGGLNYGYTF
TRBJ1-4 NA 15 NA TRBV28 TGTGCCAGCACCCCGATGGGGGTGTCGGAGGAAAAACTGTTTTTT CASTPMGVSEEKLFF
TRBJ1-2 NA 14 NA TRBV19 TGTGCCAGTAGTCGCCACCGGGACACCTATGGCTACACCTTC CASSRHRDTYGYTF
TRBJ2-7 NA 16 TRBD2 TRBV5-1 TGCGCCAGCAGCTTTGTCCTATCAGCGGGGGGGAACGAGCAGTACTTC CASSFVLSAGGNEQYF
TRBJ1-3 NA 16 TRBD1 TRBV4-1 TGCGCCAGCAGCGGGGTGAGACAGGGTCGAGGAAACACCATATATTTT CASSGVRQGRGNTIYF
TRBJ1-3 NA 14 NA TRBV9 TGTGCCAGCAGCGTAGCGGACTCTGGAAACACCATATATTTT CASSVADSGNTIYF
TRBJ1-1 NA 13 NA TRBV7-9 TGTGCCAGCAGCTTTACTATCGGCACTGAAGCTTTCTTT CASSFTIGTEAFF
TRBJ2-3 NA 16 NA TRBV13 TGTGCCAGCAGCTTAAGGTCGGGACGAAGCACAGATACGCAGTATTTT CASSLRSGRSTDTQYF
TRBJ2-5 NA 16 NA TRBV19 TGTGCCAGTAGTATAGGTATGGGGAGATCTCCAGAGACCCAGTACTTC CASSIGMGRSPETQYF
TRBJ1-2 NA 15 TRBD1 TRBV24-1 TGTGCCACCAGTGCGTACAGGGGGATGAGCTATGGCTACACCTTC CATSAYRGMSYGYTF
TRBJ2-7 NA 17 TRBD1 TRBV11-2 TGTGCCAGCAGCTTAGGCTTTACCGGGACAGGGTCCTACGAGCAGTACTTC CASSLGFTGTGSYEQYF
TRBJ1-4 NA 14 NA TRBV28 TGTGCCAGCATATCTGAGGGCGCGGGGGAAAAACTGTTTTTT CASISEGAGEKLFF
TRBJ1-1 few 15 NA TRBV5-6 TGTGCCAGCAGCTTCGATCCAGGGTTGAGCACTGAAGCTTTCTTT CASSFDPGLSTEAFF
TRBJ2-3 NA 18 TRBD2 TRBV7-8 TGTGCCAGCAGCTTAGTCCGGGGTAGCGGGGGCGGCACAGATACGCAGTATTTT CASSLVRGSGGGTDTQYF
TRBJ1-6 NA 15 NA TRBV5-1 TGCGCCAGCAGCTTGTCGAGCCAGTATAATTCACCCCTCCACTTT CASSLSSQYNSPLHF
TRBJ2-6 few 18 TRBD2 TRBV10-3 TGTGCCATCAGTGAGCGACTAGCGGGGGGCTCTGGGGCCAACGTCCTGACTTTC CAISERLAGGSGANVLTF
TRBJ1-1 NA 15 NA TRBV14 TGTGCCAGCAGCCAAAGGGCGGGGGGGAACACTGAAGCTTTCTTT CASSQRAGGNTEAFF
TRBJ2-5 NA 19 NA TRBV10-3 TGTGCCATCAGTGAGTCGTCGGGGCTTAATTACGCGGCCCAAGAGACCCAGTACTTC CAISESSGLNYAAQETQYF
TRBJ2-7 once 13 TRBD1 TRBV2 TGTGCCAGCGGATATGACAGGGTTTACGAGCAGTACTTC CASGYDRVYEQYF
TRBJ1-1 few 14 NA TRBV4-2 TGTGCCAGCAGCCAAGAGGGGGTGAGGGGTGAAGCTTTCTTT CASSQEGVRGEAFF
TRBJ2-3 NA 17 NA TRBV4-1 TGCGCCAGCAGCCAAGAGGGGAGGGGGGGCTCCTCAGATACGCAGTATTTT CASSQEGRGGSSDTQYF
TRBJ2-5 NA 16 NA TRBV28 TGTGCCAGCAGTCCAGGGATACAAGGAGGGGTGGAGACCCAGTACTTC CASSPGIQGGVETQYF
TRBJ2-7 NA 16 NA TRBV6-1 TGTGCCAGCAGTGCGGACAGCTTTACTACCTCCTACGAGCAGTACTTC CASSADSFTTSYEQYF
TRBJ1-2 NA 14 NA TRBV2 TGTGCCAGCAGTATGACAGAAAAGAACTATGGCTACACCTTC CASSMTEKNYGYTF
TRBJ2-1 NA 14 TRBD1 TRBV5-1 TGCGCCAGCAGCTTGGGGGGACAGGGGAATGAGCAGTTCTTC CASSLGGQGNEQFF
TRBJ1-3 NA 15 NA TRBV7-8 TGTGCCAGCAGCTCATTCGGGGTCCCTGGAAACACCATATATTTT CASSSFGVPGNTIYF